Described below is a single TCR beta chain sequence and its context. What it recognizes is unknown. The survey-level immunoSEQ assay was used. Data came from immunoSEQ multiplex PCR; TCRdb stores just in-frame clones and leaves some out. The table has approximately 35,000 clones, about 70% seen once. The data were obtained in a study of STAT5B mutations in CD4+ large granular lymphocyte leukemia. Study-level findings and limits: Patient CD4-sorted repertoires looked more clonal than healthy CD4+ repertoires, even without putative leukemic clones. Compared with healthy controls (2/35), patient top clones favored TRBV06 (8/27).

CDR1 is SGHRS and CDR2 is YFSETQ in the germline V gene. Trimming pared 4 bases from V and 6 bases from J, leaving 13 bases between. The CDR3 consists of 14 residues. Controls came from buffy coats of healthy blood donors. The receptor was derived from a human donor in good health. The chain recombines TRBV5-1 with TRBJ2-2; D is perhaps TRBD1 (6 bases). The sequenced material came from CD4+ T cells from blood buffy coats. CDR3 DNA: TGCGCCAGCAGCACAGGGATGGACGCCGGGGAGCTGTTTTTT. Its translation: CASSTGMDAGELFF. The variable domain in full, with the rest retrieved from reference TRBV5-1 and TRBJ2-2, is KAGVTQTPRYLIKTRGQQVTLSCSPISGHRSVSWYQQTPGQGLQFLFEYFSETQRNKGNFPGRFSGRQFSNSRSEMNVSTLELGDSALYLCASSTGMDAGELFFGEGSRLTVL.